This T cell receptor beta chain was captured by sequencing in a study of blood T cell repertoires in COVID-19. As for the study in general: Samples representing acute and convalescent COVID-19 were sourced from the United States, Italy and Spain. PBMCs, B-cell-depleted T cells, or T cells were the source of the cDNA or gDNA that made up the material.

CDR1 and CDR2 from the germline V gene are MNHEY and SVGEGT. Trimming removed 2 bases from V and 2 bases from J, with 12 bases in between. The CDR3 runs 16 residues. In the original processing: From reference gene primer amplification, estimates of nucleated cell counts were derived. The method was immunoSEQ multiplex PCR; TCRdb's version includes in-frame clones alone and lacks a portion of them. Clonal size and the V and J genes are those of that table, whereas D and trimming came from the DNA. Of tens of thousands of clones listed, around three quarters are singletons. V gene TRBV6-2 or TRBV6-3 combines with J gene TRBJ2-2; no clear D gene. The sample taken for sequencing was peripheral blood. This clonotype was obtained from a woman in her 70s with acute or convalescent COVID-19. CDR3 DNA: TGTGCCAGCAGTTACGTTCCGCTCACAAACACCGGGGAGCTGTTTTTT. Translation: CASSYVPLTNTGELFF.